Below, 32 T cell receptor beta chains from the same sample are listed, as sequenced in a study of cytomegalovirus exposure and HLA in healthy donors. The PCR was carried out with 60 Vbeta primers and 13 Jbeta primers. Sequencing used immunoSEQ multiplex PCR; TCRdb keeps in-frame clones, though not all of them. The sample lists about 140,000 clones; 65% to 85% were seen once. Sample: PBMCs. The receptor source for this set is a man aged 45-60 years in good health and CMV-seronegative.

This clone showed up just a few times. The chain joins TRBV5-1 to TRBJ1-1; 10 bases line up with TRBD1. Trimming took 4 bases from V and 5 from J; bases not matched to a gene: 2. The CDR3 totals 13 residues. Germline V CDR1 and CDR2: SGHRS, YFSETQ. CDR3 sequence: CASSGTGETEAFF. CDR3 nucleotide sequence: TGCGCCAGCAGCGGGACAGGGGAGACTGAAGCTTTCTTT.

This rearrangement joins TRBV9 to TRBJ2-7, with a weak D call TRBD1 (6 bases). Germline V lookup: CDR1 SGDLS, CDR2 YYNGEE. The CDR3 runs to 14 residues. V dropped 2 bases and J dropped 4 bases, with 13 bases sitting between them. CDR3 nucleotides: TGTGCCAGCAGCGTGGGGGCTGGCGAGTACGAGCAGTACTTC. This translates into CASSVGAGEYEQYF.

The J gene is TRBJ2-5, the V gene TRBV6-5, with 9 positions matching TRBD1. The J call may be in error: the DNA end matches TRBJ2-7 better. The CDR3 has 15 amino acids. Germline V gives CDR1 MNHEY, CDR2 SVGAGI. The CDR3 nucleotides are TGTGCCAGCAGTCCGGGGACAGGGATCTCCTACGAGCAGTACTTC. Protein product: CASSPGTGISYEQYF.

The rearrangement uses TRBV2 and TRBJ1-4; D is ambiguous. In germline, CDR1 is SNHLY, CDR2 FYNNEI. The CDR3 is 16 residues long. Trimming removed 2 bases at V and 3 bases at J, with 13 bases between. The CDR3 protein is CASSEIGPRANEKLFF. CDR3 sequence (DNA): TGTGCCAGCAGTGAAATTGGCCCACGGGCTAATGAAAAACTGTTTTTT. The entire variable domain, with the rest obtained from reference TRBV2 and TRBJ1-4, is as follows: EPEVTQTPSHQVTQMGQEVILRCVPISNHLYFYWYRQILGQKVEFLVSFYNNEISEKSEIFDDQFSVERPDGSNFTLKIRSTKLEDSAMYFCASSEIGPRANEKLFFGSGTQLSVL.

The CDR3 nucleotides read TGTGCCTGGAGTCACTCCTACAATGAGCAGTTCTTC. Its protein is CAWSHSYNEQFF. The chain carries TRBV30 and TRBJ2-1; D is unresolved. The CDR3 contains 12 residues. In germline, CDR1 is GTSNPN, CDR2 SVGIG (reference sequence). V lost 2 bases and J 0 bases, leaving 2 bases between the germline ends.

The chain couples TRBV18 to TRBJ2-1; perhaps TRBD1 as D (5 bases). CDR3 length equals 14 residues. The V end was cut by 2 bases, the J end by 8 bases, with 13 bases between. Germline V gene sequence: CDR1 KGHSH, CDR2 LQKENI. The CDR3 DNA is TGTGCCAGCTCACCAGTTTCAGGGTACCATGAGCAGTTCTTC. Its protein is CASSPVSGYHEQFF.

V is TRBV6-1 and J is TRBJ2-1; D perhaps matches TRBD2 (6 bases). Germline CDR1 and CDR2: MNHNS and SASEGT. This CDR3 is 14 amino acids long. V was shortened by 7 bases and J by 4 bases, with 14 bases between the two germline ends. CDR3 region: CASTRSGTYNEQFF. In DNA form, the CDR3 reads TGTGCCAGCACCCGTAGCGGAACTTACAATGAGCAGTTCTTC.

The J gene is TRBJ2-3, the V gene TRBV4-1; 10 nucleotides align to TRBD1. Germline V gene sequence: CDR1 MGHRA, CDR2 YSYEKL. V lost 2 bases to trimming and J lost 3 bases; unmatched junction nucleotides: 5. The CDR3 extends over 16 amino acids. CDR3 sequence: CASSQLGGQGTDTQYF. The CDR3 DNA reads TGCGCCAGCAGCCAACTCGGGGGACAGGGGACAGATACGCAGTATTTT.

The chain joins TRBV6-5 to TRBJ1-2; 10 bases match TRBD1. The CDR3 has 13 residues. CDR1 and CDR2 from the germline V gene are MNHEY and SVGAGI. V dropped 8 bases and J dropped 6; count of bases not matched to a gene: 6. CDR3 sequence (DNA): TGTGCCAGCTGCCGGGACAGGGGTCATGGCTACACCTTC. Encoded protein: CASCRDRGHGYTF.

This clone showed up just a few times. The sample holds other DNA sequences that translate to the same CDR3. The rearrangement joins TRBV5-4 to TRBJ2-5, with 11 bases that match TRBD1. This CDR3 is 14 amino acids long. The germline CDR1 and CDR2 sequences are SGHNT and YYREEE (reference sequence). V lost 4 bases, J lost 3 bases, and 2 bases stayed unmatched. Here the CDR3 DNA reads TGTGCCAGCAGCCGGACAGGGGGCAAAGAGACCCAGTACTTC. Its protein product is CASSRTGGKETQYF.

The gene calls are TRBV5-6 and TRBJ2-2; the D gene is possibly TRBD1 (5 bases). The CDR3 consists of 16 residues. Germline V lookup: CDR1 SGHDT, CDR2 YYEEEE. V was pared by 2 bases and J by 1 base, with 12 bases between. As DNA, the CDR3 is TGTGCCAGCAGCTTTAGTCGACAGCAGAACACCGGGGAGCTGTTTTTT. Protein product: CASSFSRQQNTGELFF. The whole variable domain, remainder taken from reference TRBV5-6 and TRBJ2-2, is DAGVTQSPTHLIKTRGQQVTLRCSPKSGHDTVSWYQQALGQGPQFIFQYYEEEERQRGNFPDRFSGHQFPNYSSELNVNALLLGDSALYLCASSFSRQQNTGELFFGEGSRLTVL.

The CDR3, as DNA: TGTGCCAGCGGTAAGGACAGGTTAGCGAATTCACCCCTCCACTTT. Translating gives CASGKDRLANSPLHF. The chain recombines TRBV2 with TRBJ1-6, with 7 nucleotides matching TRBD1. The length of the CDR3 is 15 residues. From germline, CDR1 is SNHLY and CDR2 FYNNEI. J was trimmed by 7 bases and V by 8 bases; bases with no gene match: 11.

This chain connects TRBV28 to TRBJ2-7; 12 bases align to TRBD1. With V trimmed by 2 bases and J by 6 bases, 2 bases remained unmatched. The CDR3 has 14 residues. Germline V gene data show CDR1 as MDHEN and CDR2 as SYDVKM. The CDR3 bases are TGTGCCAGCAGTTTAGGGACAGGGGGCGGCGAGCAGTACTTC. Encoded protein: CASSLGTGGGEQYF.

This chain connects TRBV5-4 to TRBJ2-2; D uncertain. The CDR3 is made up of 15 amino acids. The V and J ends lost 1 base and 1 base respectively, with 8 bases between them. Germline-derived CDR1 and CDR2 are SGHNT and YYREEE (reference sequence). The chain's CDR3 is CASSLRARNTGELFF. CDR3 nucleotides: TGTGCCAGCAGCTTGCGAGCACGGAACACCGGGGAGCTGTTTTTT.

The chain has TRBV19 and TRBJ1-2, with 7 bases aligning to TRBD1. CDR1 is LNHDA, CDR2 SQIVND, per germline (reference sequence). Trimming removed 4 bases from V and 0 bases from J; junction bases left unmatched: 8. There are 16 residues in the CDR3. The CDR3 nucleotides read TGTGCCAGTAGTAGATATGACAGGGCTTCTAACTATGGCTACACCTTC. Translation gives CASSRYDRASNYGYTF.

CDR3 sequence: CASSQGGSADTQYF. The CDR3 DNA reads TGTGCCAGCAGCCAGGGCGGGAGCGCAGATACGCAGTATTTT. The genes are TRBV7-9 and TRBJ2-3; 7 positions match TRBD2. Germline V gene lookup returns CDR1 SEHNR and CDR2 FQNEAQ (reference sequence). This CDR3 spans 14 amino acids. V lost 5 bases, J lost 4 bases, and 6 bases stayed unmatched. The full variable domain, with the rest looked up from reference TRBV7-9 and TRBJ2-3, is DTGVSQNPRHKITKRGQNVTFRCDPISEHNRLYWYRQTLGQGPEFLTYFQNEAQLEKSRLLSDRFSAERPKGSFSTLEIQRTEQGDSAMYLCASSQGGSADTQYFGPGTRLTVL.

V gene TRBV28 combines with J gene TRBJ2-7; TRBD1 agrees at 7 bases. The V segment lost 5 bases and the J segment 2 bases; nucleotides outside the gene matches: 6. This CDR3 is built from 14 residues. Germline V gene sequence: CDR1 MDHEN, CDR2 SYDVKM. Here the CDR3 DNA reads TGTGCCAGCAGTACCCCGACAGGGACCTACGAGCAGTACTTC. It encodes CASSTPTGTYEQYF.

This clone was observed a single time. The J gene is TRBJ1-6, the V gene TRBV7-9; a weak D match, TRBD1 (5 bases). This CDR3 comprises 16 residues. The V and J ends lost 1 base and 4 bases respectively, with 11 bases between them. The germline CDR1 and CDR2 sequences are SEHNR and FQNEAQ (reference sequence). The CDR3 sequence is CASSLDQGGYNSPLHF. In DNA form, the CDR3 reads TGTGCCAGCAGCTTAGACCAGGGAGGTTATAATTCACCCCTCCACTTT.

V and J are TRBV30 and TRBJ1-6; 8 nucleotides align to TRBD1. Germline V gives CDR1 GTSNPN, CDR2 SVGIG (reference sequence). The CDR3 contains 16 residues. V was clipped by 3 bases and J by 7 bases; unmatched bases: 11. CDR3: CAWRGRDRSDNSPLHF. The CDR3 bases are TGTGCCTGGAGAGGTCGGGACAGGTCTGACAATTCACCCCTCCACTTT.

The CDR3 loop reads CASSSLAGGLDTQYF. Here the CDR3 DNA reads TGTGCCAGCAGCTCTTTAGCGGGGGGGTTAGATACGCAGTATTTT. The rearrangement joins TRBV7-2 to TRBJ2-3, with TRBD2 identical over 11 bases. The trim removed 4 bases at V and 5 bases at J, leaving 5 bases unmatched. There are 15 residues in the CDR3. Per germline, CDR1 SGHTA and CDR2 FQGNSA.

The J gene is TRBJ2-5, the V gene TRBV7-9; possible D gene TRBD2, 6 bases. Germline V gives CDR1 SEHNR, CDR2 FQNEAQ (reference sequence). The V end was cut by 3 bases, the J end by 3 bases, with 11 bases between. This CDR3 is 14 amino acids long. The CDR3 nucleotides are TGTGCCAGCAGCTTCCCGTCGGGAGAAGAGACCCAGTACTTC. Protein product: CASSFPSGEETQYF.

This rearrangement joins TRBV27 to TRBJ1-2; TRBD1 agrees at 7 bases. The germline gives CDR1 MNHEY, CDR2 SMNVEV (reference sequence). V shed 5 bases, J shed 5 bases, and the junction held 8 bases outside the gene matches. This CDR3 region has 14 residues. CDR3: CASSPRDSLYGYTF. For the CDR3, the DNA is TGTGCCAGCAGTCCCCGGGACAGCCTTTATGGCTACACCTTC.

The chain uses TRBV5-1 and TRBJ1-5; 8 bases map to TRBD1. The CDR3 is 16 amino acids. The V gene's germline CDR1 is SGHRS and CDR2 YFSETQ. With V trimmed by 0 bases and J by 1 base, 3 bases remained unmatched. CDR3 sequence: CASSLGTGSSNQPQHF. CDR3 nucleotides: TGCGCCAGCAGCTTGGGGACAGGGTCGAGCAATCAGCCCCAGCATTTT.

The chain recombines TRBV5-6 with TRBJ2-1; 10 bases fit TRBD2. Germline trimming cut 4 bases from V and 7 bases from J; bases unmatched to any gene: 11. Germline CDR1 SGHDT, CDR2 YYEEEE. This CDR3 is built from 16 residues. This chain's CDR3 is CASSPWGSGRGNEQFF. CDR3 nucleotides: TGTGCCAGCAGCCCCTGGGGAAGCGGGAGGGGGAATGAGCAGTTCTTC. Full variable domain (missing parts from reference TRBV5-6 and TRBJ2-1): DAGVTQSPTHLIKTRGQQVTLRCSPKSGHDTVSWYQQALGQGPQFIFQYYEEEERQRGNFPDRFSGHQFPNYSSELNVNALLLGDSALYLCASSPWGSGRGNEQFFGPGTRLTVL.

This chain connects TRBV18 to TRBJ1-1; a weak D match, TRBD1 (6 bases). Trimming removed 3 bases at V and 7 bases at J, with 9 bases between. This CDR3 has 12 residues. Germline V gene data show CDR1 as KGHSH and CDR2 as LQKENI. CDR3 region: CASSPDSLEAFF. The CDR3 coding sequence is TGTGCCAGCTCACCGGACAGCCTTGAAGCTTTCTTT.

The V gene is TRBV19, the J gene TRBJ2-2, with D possibly TRBD1 on 6 matching bases. The CDR3 contains 16 residues. V lost 4 bases and J lost 0, with 12 bases in between. From germline, CDR1 is LNHDA and CDR2 SQIVND (reference sequence). The CDR3 region has the DNA TGTGCCAGTAGTACTCAAAGGACAGCGAACACCGGGGAGCTGTTTTTT. Translating gives CASSTQRTANTGELFF.

The V and J genes are TRBV9 and TRBJ2-1, with D perhaps TRBD1 (5 bases). Germline loops: CDR1 SGDLS, CDR2 YYNGEE. With 0 bases removed from V and 2 bases from J, the gap between germline ends came to 9 bases. The CDR3 totals 15 residues. CDR3 amino acids: CASSVEQVPYNEQFF. The CDR3 DNA is TGTGCCAGCAGCGTAGAACAGGTTCCCTACAATGAGCAGTTCTTC. Full variable domain (rest looked up from reference TRBV9 and TRBJ2-1): DSGVTQTPKHLITATGQRVTLRCSPRSGDLSVYWYQQSLDQGLQFLIQYYNGEERAKGNILERFSAQQFPDLHSELNLSSLELGDSALYFCASSVEQVPYNEQFFGPGTRLTVL.

CDR3 in amino acids: CASSYSRGGTGELFF. The DNA for the CDR3 is TGTGCCAGCAGTTACTCGAGAGGTGGCACCGGGGAGCTGTTTTTT. V is TRBV6-5 and J is TRBJ2-2; unclear D gene. The CDR3 runs to 15 residues. Trimming pared 0 bases from V and 4 bases from J, leaving 9 bases between. Per germline, CDR1 MNHEY and CDR2 SVGAGI.

This clone was seen just once. The chain is built from TRBV5-5 and TRBJ1-1, with D unclear. V lost 4 bases and J 3 bases, leaving 16 bases between the germline ends. The CDR3 consists of 15 residues. Germline V lookup: CDR1 SGHKS, CDR2 YYEKEE (reference sequence). The CDR3 spells CASSRPLKSDTEAFF. For the CDR3, the DNA is TGTGCCAGCAGCCGCCCACTAAAGTCGGACACTGAAGCTTTCTTT.

V gene TRBV2 combines with J gene TRBJ2-2; 8 bases are a match to TRBD1. Germline assignment: CDR1 SNHLY and CDR2 FYNNEI. Losses at the gene ends were 6 bases for V and 3 bases for J; bases not matched to a gene: 6. This CDR3 has 15 residues. CDR3 protein: CASSPRGRDTGELFF. In DNA, the CDR3 is TGTGCCAGCAGCCCCAGGGGGCGCGACACCGGGGAGCTGTTTTTT.

The J gene is TRBJ2-2, the V gene TRBV11-2, with D possibly TRBD2 on 5 matching bases. V was trimmed by 5 bases and J by 6 bases, leaving 16 bases between them. Germline loops: CDR1 SGHAT, CDR2 FQNNGV. The CDR3 contains 15 residues. As DNA, the CDR3 is TGTGCCAGCAGCCGGCCGGGGTCTAGGGCCGGGGAGCTGTTTTTT. Protein: CASSRPGSRAGELFF.

This chain links TRBV5-4 with TRBJ2-7; TRBD2 agrees at 13 bases. V trimming: 4 bases; J trimming: 3 bases; junction bases outside the gene matches: 4. This CDR3 is 15 amino acids long. Germline lookup yields CDR1 SGHNT and CDR2 YYREEE (reference sequence). The CDR3 spells CASSTSGGGFYEQYF. As DNA, the CDR3 is TGTGCCAGCAGCACTAGCGGGGGGGGATTCTACGAGCAGTACTTC.